These 5 T cell receptor beta chains were all obtained from the same sample, sequenced in a study of PD-1 blockade in mismatch repair-deficient tumors. Profiling relied on immunoSEQ multiplex PCR, and the TCRdb table lists in-frame clones only, not all of them. This table holds roughly 120,000 clones, around nine tenths found once. The input for sequencing was peripheral blood, taken 72 weeks after starting pembrolizumab. The receptors shown here come from an adult with mismatch repair-deficient cancer.

This chain uses TRBV19 with TRBJ2-6, with 9 bases that match TRBD1. This CDR3 has 18 amino acids. CDR1 is LNHDA, CDR2 SQIVND, per germline (reference sequence). V was clipped by 3 bases and J by 2 bases; unmatched bases: 8. The CDR3 DNA is TGTGCCAGTAGTATTGGTGCGACAGGGGGGGCTGGGGCCAACGTCCTGACTTTC. Protein product: CASSIGATGGAGANVLTF.

J is TRBJ2-7 and V is TRBV4-1; tentatively, D is TRBD2 (6 bases). This CDR3 spans 14 amino acids. Between the trimmed V and J ends, which lost 4 bases and 0 bases, there was a span of 10 bases. The germline V gene encodes CDR1 MGHRA and CDR2 YSYEKL. The CDR3 spells CASSPGLTSYEQYF. CDR3 DNA: TGCGCCAGCAGCCCGGGACTGACCTCCTACGAGCAGTACTTC.

The genes are TRBV4-2 and TRBJ2-7; 7 nucleotides agree with TRBD1. Looked up from germline, CDR1 is LGHNA and CDR2 is YNFKEQ. V was pared by 4 bases and J by 0 bases, with 6 bases of the junction left unmatched. The CDR3 spans 15 residues. CDR3 nucleotide sequence: TGTGCCAGCAGCCCACGGGACAGCGGCTCCTACGAGCAGTACTTC. It encodes CASSPRDSGSYEQYF.

The chain combines TRBV7-2 with TRBJ2-1; D tentatively fits TRBD1 or TRBD2 (5 bases each). The CDR3 spans 17 residues. The V end was cut by 4 bases, the J end by 2 bases, with 18 bases between. Germline values: CDR1 SGHTA, CDR2 FQGNSA. CDR3 loop: CASSWGGGTRAYNEQFF. In DNA form, the CDR3 reads TGTGCCAGCAGCTGGGGCGGAGGCACCCGCGCCTACAATGAGCAGTTCTTC.

The J gene is TRBJ2-1, the V gene TRBV7-6, with TRBD2 matching 11 bases. CDR1 and CDR2 from the germline V gene are SGHVS and FNYEAQ. CDR3 length: 17 amino acids. The junction had 7 bases not matched to a gene; V was cut back by 1 base and J by 5 bases. The CDR3 DNA is TGTGCCAGCAGCTTAGGGACAGGACTAGCGGGTGACAATGAGCAGTTCTTC. Protein sequence: CASSLGTGLAGDNEQFF.